A selection of T cell receptor beta chains follows, all from one sample in a study of blood T cell repertoires in COVID-19. Clones were read by immunoSEQ multiplex PCR, and TCRdb kept only the in-frame ones, dropping some. The sample consists of roughly 260,000 clones, almost 90% of them appearing once. The sequenced sample was peripheral blood. The receptors come from a woman in her 30s with COVID-19, enrolled during active disease. CDR3s include the opening cysteine and the closing phenylalanine or tryptophan. D genes are given only for firm matches. Clone size appears in some rows only: once, few, many, or a class for an expanded clone.

d_call,j_call,v_call,clone_size,cdr3_aa,cdr3_nt
-,TRBJ1-2,TRBV18,-,CASSPPTFYYGYTF,TGTGCCAGCTCACCACCGACATTCTACTATGGCTACACCTTC
-,TRBJ2-1,TRBV19,-,CASSNPGGVSGNEQFF,TGTGCCAGTAGTAACCCCGGAGGAGTGTCGGGCAATGAGCAGTTCTTC
-,TRBJ2-3,TRBV27,-,CASRELTSTDTQYF,TGTGCCAGCAGAGAGCTAACTAGCACAGATACGCAGTATTTT
TRBD1,TRBJ2-2,TRBV7-3,-,CASRPGTGAGELFF,TGTGCCAGCAGGCCCGGGACAGGGGCCGGGGAGCTGTTTTTT
TRBD2,TRBJ2-7,TRBV5-1,-,CASSALGAGVYEQYF,TGCGCCAGCAGCGCCCTCGGGGCGGGGGTATACGAGCAGTACTTC
-,TRBJ1-5,TRBV6-5,-,CASSPGIGNQPQHF,TGTGCCAGCAGTCCAGGGATCGGGAATCAGCCCCAGCATTTT
TRBD2,TRBJ2-7,TRBV6-5,-,CASRRGLAAYEQYF,TGTGCCAGCAGGCGGGGACTAGCGGCCTACGAGCAGTACTTC
TRBD2,TRBJ2-2,TRBV6-1,-,CASSDWAGGGTGELFF,TGTGCCAGCAGTGACTGGGCGGGAGGTGGCACCGGGGAGCTGTTTTTT
TRBD1,TRBJ2-7,TRBV19,-,CASTSRDRGIYEQYF,TGTGCCAGTACCTCCCGGGACAGGGGAATCTACGAGCAGTACTTC
TRBD2,TRBJ2-5,TRBV11-2,-,CASSLLIWASGMYQETQYF,TGTGCCAGCAGCTTACTTATCTGGGCTAGCGGGATGTACCAAGAGACCCAGTACTTC
TRBD1,TRBJ1-1,TRBV27,once,CASSLNRQGRNTEAFF,TGTGCCAGCTCGTTAAACCGACAGGGACGGAACACTGAAGCTTTCTTT
TRBD1,TRBJ2-7,TRBV6-5,-,CASSTRDSSYEQYF,TGTGCCAGCAGTACCCGGGACAGTTCCTACGAGCAGTACTTC
-,TRBJ2-7,TRBV6-2/TRBV6-3,-,CASSRRGGYEQYF,TGTGCCAGCAGCCGTAGGGGGGGTTACGAGCAGTACTTC
TRBD1,TRBJ2-6,TRBV4-1,-,CASSPGQAMSGANVLTF,TGCGCCAGCAGCCCGGGACAGGCGATGTCCGGGGCCAACGTCCTGACTTTC
-,TRBJ1-5,TRBV25-1,once,CASSESGGEEGNQPQHF,TGTGCCAGCAGTGAATCGGGGGGAGAGGAGGGCAATCAGCCCCAGCATTTT
-,TRBJ1-5,TRBV6-5,-,CASRREGGQPQHF,TGTGCCAGCAGGAGGGAGGGCGGTCAGCCCCAGCATTTT
-,TRBJ2-5,TRBV4-1,-,CASSPFRTGREETQYF,TGCGCCAGCAGCCCATTCAGGACAGGGAGGGAAGAGACCCAGTACTTC
-,TRBJ1-1,TRBV30,-,CAWSPRIGWNTEAFF,TGTGCCTGGAGCCCCAGGATAGGCTGGAACACTGAAGCTTTCTTT
TRBD2,TRBJ2-1,TRBV19,-,CASSITLAGFYNEQFF,TGTGCCAGTAGTATCACACTAGCGGGATTCTACAATGAGCAGTTCTTC
TRBD2,TRBJ2-3,TRBV24-1,-,CATSREGVDTQYF,TGTGCCACCAGTCGGGAGGGGGTGGATACGCAGTATTTT
-,TRBJ1-4,TRBV5-6,-,CASRPYSRGEKLFF,TGTGCCAGCAGACCCTACAGCCGGGGTGAAAAACTGTTTTTT
-,TRBJ1-1,TRBV7-9,-,CASNLQGGAEAFF,TGTGCCAGCAACTTACAGGGAGGGGCTGAAGCTTTCTTT
-,TRBJ2-2,TRBV6-5,once,CASSGSQPNTGELFF,TGTGCCAGCTCAGGGTCACAGCCGAACACCGGGGAGCTGTTTTTT
-,TRBJ1-4,TRBV18,-,CASSRQGTTNEKLFF,TGTGCCAGCTCACGGCAGGGAACGACTAATGAAAAACTGTTTTTT
-,TRBJ2-2,TRBV7-3,-,CASSPFSRGTGELFF,TGTGCCAGCAGCCCCTTCAGCAGGGGAACCGGGGAGCTGTTTTTT
-,TRBJ1-1,TRBV13,-,CASSFNRENTEAFF,TGTGCCAGCAGCTTTAACAGGGAGAACACTGAAGCTTTCTTT
TRBD1,TRBJ2-3,TRBV6-4,once,CASSGQGSDTQYF,TGTGCCAGCAGTGGACAGGGGTCAGATACGCAGTATTTT
TRBD1,TRBJ1-2,TRBV30,once,CAWSLGQSYGYTF,TGTGCCTGGAGTTTGGGACAGTCGTATGGCTACACCTTC
-,TRBJ1-5,TRBV10-3,-,CAISDPTVDQPQHF,TGTGCCATCAGTGACCCAACGGTCGATCAGCCCCAGCATTTT
-,TRBJ2-5,TRBV9,-,CASSVGRGTQYF,TGTGCCAGCAGCGTAGGGAGGGGGACCCAGTACTTC
-,TRBJ1-2,TRBV11-2,-,CASSQNPQGFYGYTF,TGTGCCAGCAGCCAAAACCCCCAGGGTTTCTATGGCTACACCTTC
-,TRBJ1-5,TRBV27,-,CASSLQGREDQPQHF,TGTGCCAGCAGTCTACAGGGACGGGAAGATCAGCCCCAGCATTTT
-,TRBJ2-1,TRBV11-3,-,CASSRDFNSYNEQFF,TGTGCCAGCAGCCGGGACTTTAACTCCTACAATGAGCAGTTCTTC
TRBD1,TRBJ2-7,TRBV18,-,CASSPGRTGEEQYF,TGTGCCAGCTCACCAGGGAGGACAGGGGAAGAGCAGTACTTC
TRBD2,TRBJ2-7,TRBV15,-,CATSRGGTSGSYEQYF,TGTGCCACCAGCAGAGGTGGGACTAGCGGGAGTTACGAGCAGTACTTC
TRBD1,TRBJ1-1,TRBV6-5,few,CASIGTVGTEAFF,TGTGCCAGCATCGGGACAGTAGGGACTGAAGCTTTCTTT
-,TRBJ1-4,TRBV9,-,CASSVGPSDEKLFF,TGTGCCAGCAGCGTGGGGCCTAGTGATGAAAAACTGTTTTTT
-,TRBJ2-7,TRBV7-9,-,CASSLWSGYEQYF,TGTGCCAGCAGCTTATGGTCAGGCTACGAGCAGTACTTC
-,TRBJ2-5,TRBV20-1,-,CSASLTVWETQYF,TGCAGTGCTAGTCTAACGGTTTGGGAGACCCAGTACTTC
-,TRBJ1-5,TRBV6-6,-,CASSYAVIRGSQPQHF,TGTGCCAGCAGTTATGCTGTGATCCGGGGGAGCCAGCCCCAGCATTTT
-,TRBJ1-1,TRBV11-2,-,CASSLDSGQNMNTEAFF,TGTGCCAGCAGCTTAGATTCGGGACAAAACATGAACACTGAAGCTTTCTTT
-,TRBJ1-2,TRBV30,few,CAWNWGQGGYTF,TGTGCCTGGAATTGGGGGCAGGGTGGCTACACCTTC
TRBD2,TRBJ2-1,TRBV27,-,CASSLYGTSGVYNEQFF,TGTGCCAGCAGTTTATACGGGACTAGCGGAGTTTACAATGAGCAGTTCTTC
TRBD1,TRBJ1-6,TRBV5-4,few,CASSKPGQGDNSPLHF,TGTGCCAGCAGCAAACCGGGACAGGGTGACAATTCACCCCTCCACTTT
-,TRBJ1-5,TRBV28,-,CASSLSAGIRGNQPQHF,TGTGCCAGCAGTTTATCGGCAGGGATTAGGGGCAATCAGCCCCAGCATTTT
-,TRBJ2-7,TRBV13,-,CASSRATSGSYEQYF,TGTGCCAGCTCCCGGGCCACCAGCGGGTCCTACGAGCAGTACTTC
-,TRBJ2-3,TRBV3-1/TRBV3-2,-,CASSQALRVTQYF,TGTGCCAGCAGCCAAGCCCTCCGAGTTACGCAGTATTTT
-,TRBJ1-4,TRBV5-5,-,CASSSGTGANEKLFF,TGTGCCAGCAGCTCGGGGACGGGGGCTAATGAAAAACTGTTTTTT
-,TRBJ2-5,TRBV21-1,-,CASSTPRQGGETQYF,TGTGCCAGCAGCACCCCCAGACAGGGGGGGGAGACCCAGTACTTC